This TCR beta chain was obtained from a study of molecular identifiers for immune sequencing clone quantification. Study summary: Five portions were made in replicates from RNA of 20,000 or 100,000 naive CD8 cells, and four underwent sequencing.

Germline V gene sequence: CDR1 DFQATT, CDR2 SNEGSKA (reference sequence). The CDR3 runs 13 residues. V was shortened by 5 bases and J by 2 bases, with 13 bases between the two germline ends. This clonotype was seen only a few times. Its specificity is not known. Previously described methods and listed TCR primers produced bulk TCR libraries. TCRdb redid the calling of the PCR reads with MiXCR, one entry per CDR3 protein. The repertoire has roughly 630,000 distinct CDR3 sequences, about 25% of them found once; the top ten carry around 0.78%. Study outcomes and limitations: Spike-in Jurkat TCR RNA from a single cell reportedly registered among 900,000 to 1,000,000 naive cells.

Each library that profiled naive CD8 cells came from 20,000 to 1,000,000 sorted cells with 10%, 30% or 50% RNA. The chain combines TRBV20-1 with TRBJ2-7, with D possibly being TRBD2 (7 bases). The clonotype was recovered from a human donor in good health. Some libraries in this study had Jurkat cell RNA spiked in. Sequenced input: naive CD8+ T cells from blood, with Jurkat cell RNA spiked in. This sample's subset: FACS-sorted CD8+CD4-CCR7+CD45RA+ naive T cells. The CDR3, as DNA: TGCAGTGCTGGGGGGGCAGGAACCTACGAGCAGTACTTC. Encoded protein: CSAGGAGTYEQYF.